These 27 T cell receptor beta chains originate from one sample sequenced in a study of identical twins. A single record per CDR3 protein comes from TCRdb applying MiXCR to the 5' RACE reads. The table records about 190,000 distinct CDR3 sequences, more than 15% of them present only once. These data were likewise used in another study, on T cells expressing NK-cell markers.

Sequenced input: CD8+ T cells sorted from blood. These receptors were taken from a woman younger than 35 in good health.

The chain recombines TRBV5-1 with TRBJ2-1, with D perhaps being TRBD1 or TRBD2 (5 bases each). From germline, CDR1 is SGHRS and CDR2 YFSETQ. V dropped 1 base and J dropped 8 bases, with 16 bases sitting between them. The CDR3 totals 15 residues. CDR3 coding DNA: TGCGCCAGCAGCTTGATGTACCCCCTGGGGGATGAGCAGTTCTTC. Protein: CASSLMYPLGDEQFF.

The sample holds many counts of this clonotype. The genes are TRBV25-1 and TRBJ2-1, with 8 bases lining up with TRBD2. This CDR3 is built from 23 residues. CDR1 and CDR2 from the germline V gene are MGHDK and SYGVNS. Losses at the gene ends were 6 bases for V and 2 bases for J; bases not matched to a gene: 30. The CDR3 coding sequence is TGTGCCAGCAGCAACAACGGGATTGTCGGACGGGAGGGCCAATCAGACGCCTACAATGAGCAGTTCTTC. This encodes CASSNNGIVGREGQSDAYNEQFF.

This clonotype has just a few counts. This chain's CDR3 is CASRQGGGNQPQHF. The CDR3 nucleotides are TGTGCCAGCAGGCAGGGTGGCGGCAATCAGCCCCAGCATTTT. This chain links TRBV7-9 with TRBJ1-5, with D maybe TRBD1 (5 bases). The V gene lost 6 bases and the J gene lost 2 bases, with 11 bases spanning the gap. Germline-derived CDR1 and CDR2 are SEHNR and FQNEAQ (reference sequence). The CDR3 runs to 14 residues.

V usage is TRBV12-3 or TRBV12-4 and J usage is TRBJ2-2, with 11 bases aligning to TRBD2. The CDR3 has 18 amino acids. V was clipped by 5 bases and J by 5 bases; unmatched bases: 13. Written as DNA, the CDR3 is TGTGCCAGCAGTGCCCCCCAACTAGCGGGGGACTTAACCGGGGAGCTGTTTTTT. Translating gives CASSAPQLAGDLTGELFF.

The chain uses TRBV7-6 and TRBJ2-2; 13 bases agree with TRBD2. Trimming took 5 bases from V and 1 from J; bases not matched to a gene: 7. The CDR3 has 18 amino acids. CDR1 and CDR2 (germline): SGHVS, FNYEAQ. This chain's CDR3 is CASSAGTSGILNTGELFF. In DNA form, the CDR3 reads TGTGCCAGCAGCGCCGGGACTAGCGGGATTTTGAACACCGGGGAGCTGTTTTTT.

The chain uses TRBV11-2 and TRBJ2-2; D is perhaps TRBD2 (5 bases). The V gene's germline CDR1 is SGHAT and CDR2 FQNNGV. CDR3 length equals 16 residues. Trimming pared 7 bases from V and 4 bases from J, leaving 19 bases between. The CDR3, as DNA: TGTGCCAGCACCCTATCGATGCCTCGGGGCACCGGGGAGCTGTTTTTT. It translates to CASTLSMPRGTGELFF.

The rearrangement links TRBV7-9 to TRBJ2-1; D might be TRBD2 (5 bases). CDR3 length: 14 amino acids. The V gene's germline CDR1 is SEHNR and CDR2 FQNEAQ (reference sequence). The ends were cut back, 8 bases at V and 4 bases at J, with 15 bases in the middle. In nucleotides, the CDR3 is TGTGCCAGCCCCGCCCAGGACTCGTACAATGAGCAGTTCTTC. Its translation: CASPAQDSYNEQFF.

This sequence joins TRBV20-1 and TRBJ2-7, with D possibly called TRBD1 or TRBD2 (5 bases each). CDR3 size: 13 residues. From germline, CDR1 is DFQATT and CDR2 SNEGSKA (reference sequence). Trimming removed 2 bases at V and 3 bases at J, with 11 bases between. CDR3 sequence reads: CSARSGDHYEQYF. In DNA form, the CDR3 reads TGCAGTGCTAGATCTGGGGACCACTACGAGCAGTACTTC.

The chain links TRBV28 to TRBJ2-7; D is unresolved. This CDR3 is built from 13 residues. Per the germline V gene, CDR1 is MDHEN and CDR2 is SYDVKM. Trimming stripped 7 bases from V and 5 bases from J, with 15 bases between. The DNA of the CDR3 is TGTGCCAGCAAAAGTCTAGGCTCTAACGAGCAGTACTTC. Protein product: CASKSLGSNEQYF.

V usage is TRBV11-2 and J usage is TRBJ2-2; D remains ambiguous. Germline assignment: CDR1 SGHAT and CDR2 FQNNGV. CDR3 length: 12 residues. V was clipped by 10 bases and J by 7 bases, with 13 bases between them. The CDR3 here is CATSPRFGELFF. The DNA for the CDR3 is TGTGCCACCTCACCGCGGTTCGGGGAGCTGTTTTTT.

V usage is TRBV20-1 and J usage is TRBJ1-2; TRBD1 aligns across 8 bases. V gave up 5 bases and J gave up 0 bases; unmatched junction bases: 5. Germline-derived CDR1 and CDR2 are DFQATT and SNEGSKA (reference sequence). This CDR3 has 14 amino acids. The CDR3 reads CSASRQGSNYGYTF. CDR3 DNA sequence: TGCAGTGCTTCTCGACAGGGGTCTAACTATGGCTACACCTTC.

This clonotype appeared a few times. The rearrangement joins TRBV20-1 to TRBJ2-1, with 10 positions matching TRBD1. CDR1 and CDR2 from the germline V gene are DFQATT and SNEGSKA (reference sequence). Trimming removed 8 bases from V and 4 bases from J; junction bases left unmatched: 8. CDR3 size: 14 residues. CDR3 bases: TGCAGTTTATTTCCGGGACAGGGGTACAATGAGCAGTTCTTC. It specifies CSLFPGQGYNEQFF.

This rearrangement joins TRBV12-3 or TRBV12-4 to TRBJ1-1; 7 positions match TRBD1. After removal of 5 bases from V and 5 bases from J, the junction contained 8 bases not matched to a gene. There are 14 residues in the CDR3. In DNA, the CDR3 is TGTGCCAGCAGTCTCAGACAGGGAGGTACTGAAGCTTTCTTT. It yields the protein CASSLRQGGTEAFF.

In this sample, this clonotype turned up a few times. V gene TRBV12-3 or TRBV12-4 combines with J gene TRBJ2-1; 7 nucleotides agree with TRBD1. V was pared by 4 bases and J by 8 bases, with 11 bases of the junction left unmatched. The CDR3 is 15 amino acids. The CDR3 protein is CASSSTGTPEDEQFF. In DNA, the CDR3 is TGTGCCAGCAGTTCGACAGGGACGCCGGAGGATGAGCAGTTCTTC.

In this sample, this clonotype turned up a few times. CDR3 DNA: TGTGCCACCAGCACGGCTGACTCCTACGAGCAGTACTTC. The encoded protein is CATSTADSYEQYF. The chain has TRBV15 and TRBJ2-7; D ambiguous. The CDR3 runs to 13 residues. V lost 4 bases and J lost 0, with 7 bases in between. Germline V lookup: CDR1 LNHNV, CDR2 YYDKDF (reference sequence).

V usage is TRBV7-2 and J usage is TRBJ2-7; D not resolved. Between the trimmed V and J ends, which lost 5 bases and 4 bases, there was a span of 12 bases. Per germline, CDR1 SGHTA and CDR2 FQGNSA. This CDR3 contains 13 residues. The CDR3 region is CASSPRADYEQYF. The CDR3 DNA sequence: TGTGCCAGCAGCCCCCGGGCGGATTACGAGCAGTACTTC.

V and J are TRBV20-1 and TRBJ2-5; D perhaps matches TRBD2 (6 bases). Trimming removed 0 bases at V and 6 bases at J, with 14 bases between. The CDR3 has 14 amino acids. The germline V gene encodes CDR1 DFQATT and CDR2 SNEGSKA (reference sequence). The CDR3 nucleotides are TGCAGTGCTAGAGACCCGGACTATTTGAAGACCCAGTACTTC. Protein: CSARDPDYLKTQYF.

This clonotype was counted only a few times. The chain has TRBV21-1 and TRBJ2-7; the table names TRBD1, a call not compared with the DNA. TRBV21-1 is flagged as a pseudogene. The CDR3 has 16 residues. The CDR3 DNA reads as TGTGCCAGCAGCAATGCCCGGTGGGGGGTCACCTACGAGCAGTACTTC. This encodes CASSNARWGVTYEQYF.

This clonotype was observed many times. The chain uses TRBV11-2 and TRBJ2-7; maybe TRBD2 (5 bases). Germline-derived CDR1 and CDR2 are SGHAT and FQNNGV. V gave up 3 bases and J gave up 7 bases, with 7 bases separating them. There are 11 residues in the CDR3. CDR3 bases: TGTGCCAGCAGCTTCTCGGGGGAGCAGTACTTC. It encodes CASSFSGEQYF. Full variable domain (remainder filled in from reference TRBV11-2 and TRBJ2-7): EAGVAQSPRYKIIEKRQSVAFWCNPISGHATLYWYQQILGQGPKLLIQFQNNGVVDDSQLPKDRFSAERLKGVDSTLKIQPAKLEDSAVYLCASSFSGEQYFGPGTRLTVT.

This clonotype has a count of ten or more. The chain recombines TRBV9 with TRBJ1-1; D uncertain. The germline V gene encodes CDR1 SGDLS and CDR2 YYNGEE. The ends were cut back, 4 bases at V and 2 bases at J, with 18 bases in the middle. The length of the CDR3 is 16 residues. DNA for the CDR3: TGTGCCAGCAGCCCCGACTCGGGCACTTTAAACACTGAAGCTTTCTTT. The encoded protein is CASSPDSGTLNTEAFF.

The chain joins TRBV6-1 to TRBJ2-1; TRBD2 matches 11 bases. The CDR3 contains 20 residues. With 4 bases clipped from V and 7 bases from J, the junction kept 21 bases outside the gene matches. CDR1 and CDR2 from the germline V gene are MNHNS and SASEGT. This chain's CDR3 is CASSGIRDYVLAGGWNEQFF. For the CDR3, the DNA is TGTGCCAGCAGTGGAATCCGGGACTACGTGCTAGCGGGGGGATGGAATGAGCAGTTCTTC.

The table lists this clonotype with many counts. The rearrangement joins TRBV7-9 to TRBJ2-7; 10 bases align to TRBD2. Germline assignment: CDR1 SEHNR and CDR2 FQNEAQ (reference sequence). The length of the CDR3 is 17 residues. Losses at the gene ends were 3 bases for V and 3 bases for J; bases not matched to a gene: 11. CDR3 nucleotide sequence: TGTGCCAGCAGCTTCTCAAATAGCGGGGGGCCGGACTACGAGCAGTACTTC. Translating it yields CASSFSNSGGPDYEQYF.

In its sample, this clonotype was seen a few times. The chain is built from TRBV4-2 and TRBJ1-2; 7 bases map to TRBD1. This CDR3 region has 18 residues. Germline CDR1 LGHNA, CDR2 YNFKEQ. Trimming removed 4 bases from V and 7 bases from J; junction bases left unmatched: 21. In DNA, the CDR3 is TGTGCCAGCAGCCCCCCCGGGACAGAAACCTATCGCTCCTTTGGCTACACCTTC. It yields the protein CASSPPGTETYRSFGYTF.

This chain links TRBV6-1 with TRBJ2-7; D perhaps matches TRBD1 (6 bases). The CDR3 consists of 14 residues. Germline CDR1 reads MNHNS; CDR2 reads SASEGT. Trimming left V 6 bases short and J 6 bases short, with 18 bases between. The CDR3 bases are TGTGCCAGCAGCCCCTACGGACAGTCCGGCGAGCAGTACTTC. This codes for CASSPYGQSGEQYF.

The rearrangement joins TRBV5-5 to TRBJ2-1; 8 nucleotides line up with TRBD2. J gave up 7 bases and V 4 bases, and 16 bases lay outside the gene matches. The CDR3 length is 17 residues. The V gene's germline CDR1 is SGHKS and CDR2 YYEKEE (reference sequence). The CDR3 DNA reads TGTGCCAGCAGCCCAGAATTTGGGACTAGGGGGTATAATGAGCAGTTCTTC. Amino acids: CASSPEFGTRGYNEQFF. Drawing the rest from reference TRBV5-5 and TRBJ2-1, the complete variable domain is DAGVTQSPTHLIKTRGQQVTLRCSPISGHKSVSWYQQVLGQGPQFIFQYYEKEERGRGNFPDRFSARQFPNYSSELNVNALLLGDSALYLCASSPEFGTRGYNEQFFGPGTRLTVL.

This clonotype was seen a few times. The chain combines TRBV6-5 with TRBJ2-5; TRBD2 aligns across 11 bases. The germline CDR1 and CDR2 sequences are MNHEY and SVGAGI. CDR3 size: 14 residues. Losses at the gene ends were 4 bases for V and 5 bases for J; bases not matched to a gene: 3. Written as DNA, the CDR3 is TGTGCCAGCAGTTCGGGACTAGCGGTGGAGACCCAGTACTTC. This sequence encodes CASSSGLAVETQYF.

The chain couples TRBV5-1 to TRBJ2-1; 7 bases are a match to TRBD2. CDR3 length: 14 residues. V shed 4 bases, J shed 5 bases, and the junction held 6 bases outside the gene matches. CDR1 SGHRS and CDR2 YFSETQ come from the germline V gene. The CDR3 here is CASSPTSSNNEQFF. CDR3 in DNA: TGCGCCAGCAGCCCGACTAGCTCTAACAATGAGCAGTTCTTC.